These 28 T cell receptor beta chains were all obtained from the same sample, sequenced in a study of blood T cells in healthy people across ages. It was with a sample-barcoded 5' primer and a J-beta primer mix that a second PCR of roughly 7 to 11 cycles was run. Each CDR3 protein is one row after TCRdb ran MiXCR on the 5' RACE reads. Among fewer than 900,000 distinct CDR3 sequences listed, approximately 39% were seen once. Sequencing input: blood. The receptors stem from a woman aged 55 to 70 in good health.

This clonotype appeared a few times. The chain uses TRBV7-9 and TRBJ1-4; 7 nucleotides match TRBD1. The CDR3 totals 14 residues. Germline CDR1 and CDR2: SEHNR and FQNEAQ (reference sequence). J gave up 4 bases and V 7 bases, and 6 bases lay outside the gene matches. Here the CDR3 DNA reads TGTGCCAGCATACCGACAGGGCATAATGAAAAACTGTTTTTT. Amino acid sequence: CASIPTGHNEKLFF.

Points on this clonotype: A much larger clonotype is one base distant, so this may be a read error. The gene calls are TRBV6-1 and TRBJ1-1; D unclear. Germline assignment: CDR1 MNHNS and CDR2 SASEGT. The CDR3 spans 15 residues. The CDR3 here is CASNENGLRDTEAFF. In DNA form, the CDR3 reads TGTGCCAGCAATGAAAACGGGCTAAGGGACACTGAAGCTTTCTTT.

The chain links TRBV5-1 to TRBJ1-1, with 7 bases identical to TRBD1. Germline V gene sequence: CDR1 SGHRS, CDR2 YFSETQ. Trimming took 4 bases from V and 3 from J; bases not matched to a gene: 9. The CDR3 contains 15 residues. The CDR3 protein is CASSKSGTADTEAFF. CDR3 in DNA: TGCGCCAGCAGCAAGTCCGGGACAGCTGACACTGAAGCTTTCTTT.

This clonotype has only a few counts. The chain joins TRBV5-6 to TRBJ2-3; D unclear. The CDR3 extends over 12 amino acids. Germline values: CDR1 SGHDT, CDR2 YYEEEE. V dropped 4 bases and J dropped 6 bases, with 9 bases sitting between them. The chain's CDR3 is CASSRVSDTQYF. As DNA, the CDR3 is TGTGCCAGCAGCCGCGTCTCGGATACGCAGTATTTT.

The chain employs TRBV24-1 and TRBJ2-1, with D perhaps TRBD1 (6 bases). Germline CDR1 and CDR2: KGHDR and SFDVKD. The CDR3 spans 14 residues. Trimming cost V 4 bases and J 6 bases, with 12 bases left between them. CDR3 nucleotides: TGTGCCACCAGTGACAGGGGCGTTGGCAATGAGCAGTTCTTC. Protein: CATSDRGVGNEQFF.

This clonotype was recorded a few times. The V gene is TRBV15, the J gene TRBJ2-3; 8 bases agree with TRBD1. There are 17 residues in the CDR3. Germline V gene data show CDR1 as LNHNV and CDR2 as YYDKDF (reference sequence). Trimming took 4 bases from V and 5 from J; bases not matched to a gene: 14. The CDR3 sequence is CATSIALRGQGVDTQYF. In nucleotides, the CDR3 is TGTGCCACCAGCATTGCCCTCAGGGGGCAAGGGGTAGATACGCAGTATTTT.

This rearrangement joins TRBV28 to TRBJ2-7, with TRBD1 as a possible D gene (5 bases). Germline CDR1 MDHEN, CDR2 SYDVKM. The CDR3 covers 14 residues. Trimming removed 7 bases from V and 5 bases from J, with 18 bases in between. CDR3 nucleotides: TGTGCCAGCACCCGGACAAGGAGAAGCCACGAGCAGTACTTC. Translation gives CASTRTRRSHEQYF.

The chain is built from TRBV27 and TRBJ2-4, with a weak D call TRBD2 (6 bases). Deletions cut 3 bases from V and 9 bases from J, with 12 bases between. Germline values: CDR1 MNHEY, CDR2 SMNVEV (reference sequence). The CDR3 has 13 amino acids. CDR3 residues: CASSFTSSGIQYF. The CDR3 DNA follows: TGTGCCAGCAGTTTTACTAGCAGCGGCATTCAGTACTTC.

The chain recombines TRBV27 with TRBJ2-5; D may be TRBD2 (5 bases). The CDR3 sequence is 13 residues long. The V and J ends lost 1 base and 3 bases respectively, with 6 bases between them. Germline loops: CDR1 MNHEY, CDR2 SMNVEV (reference sequence). CDR3 loop: CASSLFGEETQYF. The CDR3 region has the DNA TGTGCCAGCAGTTTATTCGGGGAAGAGACCCAGTACTTC.

The rearrangement uses TRBV19 and TRBJ2-1; TRBD1 might be the D (6 bases). CDR3 length: 15 amino acids. The V end lost 3 bases, the J end lost 7 bases, and 16 bases lay between the germline ends. Germline V gene sequence: CDR1 LNHDA, CDR2 SQIVND (reference sequence). The CDR3 is CASSIGLQGRNEQFF. The CDR3 DNA is TGTGCCAGTAGTATCGGACTCCAGGGGCGAAATGAGCAGTTCTTC.

This clonotype was counted once. The rearrangement joins TRBV10-3 to TRBJ1-3; 9 bases fit TRBD1. This CDR3 comprises 15 residues. V shed 8 bases and J 1 base; nucleotides not matched to a gene: 6. Germline V gene sequence: CDR1 ENHRY, CDR2 SYGVKD. This CDR3 reads CAIGRDRVSGNTIYF. The CDR3 bases are TGTGCCATCGGACGGGACAGGGTATCTGGAAACACCATATATTTT.

V usage is TRBV12-3 or TRBV12-4 and J usage is TRBJ2-1, with no clear D. The CDR3 loop spans 15 amino acids. V was pared by 4 bases and J by 0 bases, with 10 bases between. CDR3 sequence reads: CASSWVRASYNEQFF. In DNA form, the CDR3 reads TGTGCCAGCAGTTGGGTAAGGGCCTCCTACAATGAGCAGTTCTTC.

This clonotype was counted only a few times. V is TRBV7-8 and J is TRBJ2-7; 9 bases are a match to TRBD1. The CDR3 covers 16 residues. J gave up 0 bases and V 1 base, and 4 bases lay outside the gene matches. From germline, CDR1 is SGHVS and CDR2 FQNEAQ. The CDR3: CASSLGSTGGSYEQYF. In nucleotides, the CDR3 is TGTGCCAGCAGCTTAGGTTCGACAGGGGGCTCCTACGAGCAGTACTTC.

The chain has TRBV6-2 or TRBV6-3 and TRBJ2-7, with D hard to call. The CDR3 runs to 12 residues. Germline-derived CDR1 and CDR2 are MNHEY and SVGEGT. V gave up 1 base and J gave up 7 bases, with 8 bases separating them. DNA for the CDR3: TGTGCCAGCAGTTACTACCCCAATGAGCAGTACTTC. The encoded protein is CASSYYPNEQYF.

The CDR3 here is CASSLTGPNQPQHF. In nucleotides, the CDR3 is TGTGCCAGCAGCTTAACGGGGCCGAATCAGCCCCAGCATTTT. This chain links TRBV7-3 with TRBJ1-5, with a weak D call TRBD1 (5 bases). The V gene's germline CDR1 is SGHTA and CDR2 FQGTGA. Trimming shortened V by 0 bases and J by 4 bases, and 7 bases separated the two germline ends. The CDR3 has 14 amino acids.

A few counts support this clonotype. The V and J genes are TRBV12-3 or TRBV12-4 and TRBJ2-7, with TRBD1 as a possible D gene (6 bases). V was cut by 1 base and J by 10 bases, with 17 bases left in between. The CDR3 has 14 amino acids. CDR3 sequence: CASSLGQGTTPQYF. CDR3 coding DNA: TGTGCCAGCAGTTTAGGGCAGGGGACCACCCCCCAGTACTTC.

Concerning this clonotype itself: This may be a read error, as it is one base from a much larger clone. This rearrangement joins TRBV28 to TRBJ2-5; no definite D call. V lost 9 bases to trimming and J lost 11 bases, with 19 bases between them. From germline, CDR1 is MDHEN and CDR2 SYDVKM. The CDR3 runs 12 residues. The CDR3 DNA reads TGTGCCAGTCTCCTTAGTGGCAATGAGCAGTACTTC. Protein sequence: CASLLSGNEQYF.

J is TRBJ2-1 and V is TRBV4-3; TRBD2 agrees at 7 bases. CDR1 LGHNA and CDR2 YSLEER come from the germline V gene. The CDR3 consists of 16 residues. V gave up 0 bases and J gave up 4 bases; unmatched junction bases: 6. The CDR3 DNA is TGCGCCAGCAGCCAAGATAGGGCTAGCGGATACAATGAGCAGTTCTTC. Translating it yields CASSQDRASGYNEQFF.

V usage is TRBV7-2 and J usage is TRBJ2-3; TRBD2 matches 12 bases. The CDR3 has 17 amino acids. Germline CDR1 is SGHTA and CDR2 is FQGNSA. Trimming at V came to 0 bases and at J to 7 bases, leaving 8 bases not matched to a gene. CDR3 loop: CASSLAPPSGGANTQYF. The CDR3 nucleotides read TGTGCCAGCAGCTTAGCGCCCCCTAGCGGGGGGGCAAATACGCAGTATTTT.

The rearrangement joins TRBV21-1 to TRBJ2-4; TRBD1, the D gene given by the table, was not confirmed from the DNA. TRBV21-1 is designated a pseudogene. The CDR3 loop spans 17 amino acids. DNA for the CDR3: TGTGCCAGCAGCAAAGGAGGACAGTTATTAGCCAAAAACATTCAGTACTTC. Translated, it gives CASSKGGQLLAKNIQYF.

The rearrangement links TRBV27 to TRBJ1-4; D is unclear. The CDR3 is 17 residues long. Trimming pared 5 bases from V and 0 bases from J, leaving 16 bases between. Germline V gene sequence: CDR1 MNHEY, CDR2 SMNVEV (reference sequence). CDR3 sequence (DNA): TGTGCCAGCAGTCCCCTCGGCACAGATGCAACTAATGAAAAACTGTTTTTT. Translated, it gives CASSPLGTDATNEKLFF.

The chain uses TRBV15 and TRBJ2-7; the match to TRBD1 covers 9 bases. The CDR3 consists of 17 residues. V dropped 1 base and J dropped 0; count of bases not matched to a gene: 7. Germline CDR1 is LNHNV and CDR2 is YYDKDF (reference sequence). The CDR3 bases are TGTGCCACCAGCAGAGCTTCCGGGACAGGGAGCTCCTACGAGCAGTACTTC. Its translation is CATSRASGTGSSYEQYF. The complete variable domain, with remaining parts taken from reference TRBV15 and TRBJ2-7, reads DAMVIQNPRYQVTQFGKPVTLSCSQTLNHNVMYWYQQKSSQAPKLLFHYYDKDFNNEADTPDNFQSRRPNTSFCFLDIRSPGLGDTAMYLCATSRASGTGSSYEQYFGPGTRLTVT.

On this clonotype: A much larger clone sits a single nucleotide away, making a read error possible. This chain links TRBV29-1 with TRBJ2-5, with 7 nucleotides matching TRBD1. The CDR3 length is 14 residues. Germline-derived CDR1 and CDR2 are SQVTM and ANQGSEA. The CDR3: CSVEGRDSQEIQYF. Here the CDR3 DNA reads TGCAGCGTTGAAGGCCGGGACAGCCAAGAGATCCAGTACTTC.

This chain joins TRBV6-1 and TRBJ1-5; unclear D gene. Trimming removed 7 bases from V and 4 bases from J, with 14 bases in between. The germline CDR1 and CDR2 sequences are MNHNS and SASEGT. This CDR3 has 14 residues. This chain's CDR3 is CASIKSSSNQPQHF. CDR3 bases: TGTGCCAGCATTAAGTCCAGCAGTAATCAGCCCCAGCATTTT.

In regard to this clonotype: Given a much more abundant clone one base away, this may be a read error. The chain has TRBV20-1 and TRBJ2-5; 10 bases line up with TRBD2. The end of the DNA is better explained by TRBJ2-7, so the J call may be wrong. The CDR3 has 17 amino acids. Germline CDR1 and CDR2: DFQATT and SNEGSKA (reference sequence). CDR3 in amino acids: CSARPRCSASGSNEQYF. CDR3 DNA: TGCAGTGCTAGGCCCAGATGCTCGGCTAGCGGGAGCAACGAGCAGTACTTC.

This sequence joins TRBV6-6 and TRBJ1-1, with D perhaps TRBD1 (5 bases). The CDR3 extends over 13 amino acids. The germline CDR1 and CDR2 sequences are MNHNY and SVGAGI (reference sequence). Trimming pared 4 bases from V and 3 bases from J, leaving 9 bases between. In nucleotides, the CDR3 is TGTGCCAGCAGTTTCTCCAGGGACACTGAAGCTTTCTTT. Translating gives CASSFSRDTEAFF.

This clonotype was detected only a few times. J is TRBJ2-3 and V is TRBV20-1; TRBD2 agrees at 7 bases. This CDR3 spans 17 amino acids. Trimming at V came to 0 bases and at J to 9 bases, leaving 18 bases not matched to a gene. Germline CDR1 DFQATT, CDR2 SNEGSKA (reference sequence). The CDR3 loop reads CSARDSRPNGGGRTQYF. CDR3 DNA sequence: TGCAGTGCTAGAGACTCGCGGCCCAATGGGGGGGGACGGACGCAGTATTTT.

V is TRBV9 and J is TRBJ2-5; D is tentatively TRBD1 or TRBD2 (5 bases each). Germline CDR1 and CDR2: SGDLS and YYNGEE. The V gene lost 4 bases and the J gene lost 5 bases, with 15 bases spanning the gap. This CDR3 region has 14 residues. As DNA, the CDR3 is TGTGCCAGCAGCACCCAGGGACCAGCTGAGACCCAGTACTTC. Its protein product is CASSTQGPAETQYF.